This is a list of T cell receptor beta chains from one sample in a study of control samples from healthy donors and cancer patients. Clones were read by immunoSEQ multiplex PCR, and TCRdb kept only the in-frame ones, dropping some. The repertoire has approximately 120,000 clones, 90% of them found once; the top ten carry approximately 4%. Input material: blood. The source of these receptors is a human donor in good health. The donor label of this sample is uncertain. Each CDR3 is given with its conserved first and last residue. The D gene is left open where the match is weak. Size values are once, few and many counts, or a class for expanded clones, and some rows have none.

>-|TRBJ2-7|TRBV5-6|TRBD1
CASSHPHPQGAYEQYF
TGTGCCAGCAGCCATCCTCACCCACAGGGGGCCTACGAGCAGTACTTC
>-|TRBJ1-2|TRBV11-2|TRBD1
CASSPDRGLFYGYTF
TGTGCCAGCAGCCCTGACAGGGGCCTTTTCTATGGCTACACCTTC
>few|TRBJ1-5|TRBV6-5|-
CASLPWQGDQPQHF
TGTGCCAGCCTTCCGTGGCAGGGCGATCAGCCCCAGCATTTT
>-|TRBJ1-2|TRBV2|-
CASSEGGRNYGYTF
TGTGCCAGCAGTGAGGGGGGGCGCAACTATGGCTACACCTTC
>-|TRBJ1-2|TRBV14|-
CASSLFGYGDYGYTF
TGTGCCAGCAGCCTATTTGGGTATGGAGACTATGGCTACACCTTC
>-|TRBJ1-3|TRBV13|TRBD1
CASSPYRGSSGNTIYF
TGTGCCAGCAGCCCATACAGGGGGAGCTCTGGAAACACCATATATTTT
>-|TRBJ1-1|TRBV7-9|-
CASSLGQTNTEAFF
TGTGCCAGCAGCTTAGGCCAGACGAACACTGAAGCTTTCTTT
>-|TRBJ2-1|TRBV7-5|-
CVRSTPRSSDEQFF
TGTGTCAGAAGCACCCCGAGGAGTAGCGATGAGCAGTTCTTC
>-|TRBJ1-4|TRBV27|-
CASSLSRGENEKLFF
TGTGCCAGCAGTTTATCGAGGGGTGAAAATGAAAAACTGTTTTTT
>-|TRBJ2-2|TRBV9|TRBD1
CASSVRTGGWSTGELFF
TGTGCCAGCAGCGTCCGGACAGGGGGCTGGAGCACCGGGGAGCTGTTTTTT
>-|TRBJ1-2|TRBV21-1|-
CASSIRDSPSGYTF
TGTGCCAGCAGCATCAGGGACAGCCCTAGCGGCTACACCTTC
>-|TRBJ1-2|TRBV12-3/TRBV12-4|TRBD1
CASSLTGGEGYTF
TGTGCCAGCAGTTTAACAGGGGGCGAAGGCTACACCTTC
>once|TRBJ1-1|TRBV6-2/TRBV6-3|-
CASSYIPSTTGNTEAFF
TGTGCCAGCAGTTATATCCCAAGCACGACAGGAAACACTGAAGCTTTCTTT
>-|TRBJ1-3|TRBV30|-
CAWSVRRSSGNTIYF
TGTGCCTGGAGTGTACGTCGCAGCTCTGGAAACACCATATATTTT
>-|TRBJ1-4|TRBV5-1|-
CASKGSSEKLFF
TGCGCCAGCAAGGGTAGCAGCGAAAAACTGTTTTTT
>-|TRBJ1-6|TRBV27|TRBD1
CASAATGGRSPLHF
TGTGCCAGCGCCGCTACAGGGGGCAGGTCACCCCTCCACTTT
>-|TRBJ1-1|TRBV27|TRBD1
CASRRTGRTLRAFF
TGTGCCAGCAGACGGACAGGAAGGACCCTAAGAGCTTTCTTT
>-|TRBJ1-4|TRBV27|-
CASSGTGKGEKLFF
TGTGCCAGCTCCGGAACAGGGAAGGGTGAAAAACTGTTTTTT
>-|TRBJ2-1|TRBV7-9|-
CASSWASSRGEQFF
TGTGCCAGCAGCTGGGCCTCATCTAGGGGTGAGCAGTTCTTC
>-|TRBJ1-3|TRBV6-5|-
CASSSQSGNTIYF
TGTGCCAGCAGTTCCCAATCTGGAAACACCATATATTTT
>-|TRBJ2-3|TRBV7-9|TRBD2
CASRRRSSGEDTQYF
TGTGCCAGCAGGCGCAGGTCTAGCGGGGAAGATACGCAGTATTTT
>-|TRBJ2-6|TRBV28|-
CASTRPSGANVLTF
TGTGCCAGCACAAGGCCCTCTGGGGCCAACGTCCTGACTTTC
>-|TRBJ1-2|TRBV24-1|-
CATSDPLNYGYTF
TGTGCCACCAGTGACCCCCTTAACTATGGCTACACCTTC
>-|TRBJ1-5|TRBV7-9|-
CASSADSNQPQHF
TGTGCCAGCAGCGCCGACAGTAATCAGCCCCAGCATTTT
>-|TRBJ1-6|TRBV7-9|-
CASKLQSGSPLHF
TGTGCCAGCAAACTACAGAGTGGATCACCCCTCCACTTT
>-|TRBJ1-5|TRBV5-1|-
CASSFSGQNNQPQHF
TGCGCCAGCAGCTTTTCAGGACAAAACAATCAGCCCCAGCATTTT
>-|TRBJ1-6|TRBV5-1|-
CASSPSTGATSPLHF
TGCGCCAGCAGCCCTAGTACTGGGGCAACTTCACCCCTCCACTTT
>-|TRBJ2-1|TRBV6-5|-
CASSYSAGGYNEQFF
TGTGCCAGCAGTTATTCCGCAGGGGGGTACAATGAGCAGTTCTTC
>-|TRBJ2-3|TRBV5-1|TRBD1
CASRTGQADTQYF
TGCGCCAGCAGGACAGGACAGGCAGATACGCAGTATTTT
>-|TRBJ2-1|TRBV12-3/TRBV12-4|-
CASSFWDRNEQFF
TGTGCCAGCAGTTTTTGGGATCGCAATGAGCAGTTCTTC
>-|TRBJ2-3|TRBV3-1/TRBV3-2|-
CASSRGGAEDTQYF
TGTGCCAGCAGCCGTGGGGGGGCAGAAGATACGCAGTATTTT
>-|TRBJ2-3|TRBV5-1|-
CASSSPASDTQYF
TGCGCCAGCAGCTCGCCGGCCTCAGATACGCAGTATTTT